This T cell receptor (beta chain) was recovered during a study of cytomegalovirus exposure and HLA in healthy donors. The PCR employed 60 Vbeta primers together with 13 Jbeta primers. Data came from immunoSEQ multiplex PCR; TCRdb stores just in-frame clones and leaves some out. The sample lists 70,000 to 95,000 clones, roughly 60% occurring once. The TCR sequence derives from a woman younger than 45 in good health and CMV-seropositive. The sequencing sample was made of PBMCs.

The CDR3: CASSPQDRGLNYGYTF. The CDR3, as DNA: TGTGCCAGCAGCCCACAAGACAGGGGCCTCAACTATGGCTACACCTTC. This sequence joins TRBV5-6 and TRBJ1-2; TRBD1 agrees at 8 bases. The CDR3 length is 16 residues. The V gene's germline CDR1 is SGHDT and CDR2 YYEEEE. V trimming: 4 bases; J trimming: 2 bases; junction bases outside the gene matches: 10.